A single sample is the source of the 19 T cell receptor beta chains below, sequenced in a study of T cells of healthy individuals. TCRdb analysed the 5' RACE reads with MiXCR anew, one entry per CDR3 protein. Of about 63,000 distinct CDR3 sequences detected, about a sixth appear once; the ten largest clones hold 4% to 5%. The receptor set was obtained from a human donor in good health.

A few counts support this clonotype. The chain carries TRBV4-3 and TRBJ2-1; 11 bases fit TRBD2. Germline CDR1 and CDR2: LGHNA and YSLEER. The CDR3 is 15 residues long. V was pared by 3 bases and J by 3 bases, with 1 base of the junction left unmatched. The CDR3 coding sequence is TGCGCCAGCAGCCACGGGACTAGCGGCTACAATGAGCAGTTCTTC. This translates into CASSHGTSGYNEQFF.

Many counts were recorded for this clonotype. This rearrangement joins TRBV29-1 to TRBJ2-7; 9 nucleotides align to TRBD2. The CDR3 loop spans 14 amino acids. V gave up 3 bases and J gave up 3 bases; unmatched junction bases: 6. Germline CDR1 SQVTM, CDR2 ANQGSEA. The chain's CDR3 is CSVEGLAGIYEQYF. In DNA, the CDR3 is TGCAGCGTTGAGGGCCTAGCGGGAATCTACGAGCAGTACTTC.

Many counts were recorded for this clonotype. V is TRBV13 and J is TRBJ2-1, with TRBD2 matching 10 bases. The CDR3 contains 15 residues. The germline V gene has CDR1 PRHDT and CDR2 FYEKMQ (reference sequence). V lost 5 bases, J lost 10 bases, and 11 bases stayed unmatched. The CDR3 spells CASSPEREGRGEQFF. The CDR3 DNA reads TGTGCCAGCAGCCCAGAGCGGGAGGGCCGCGGAGAGCAGTTCTTC.

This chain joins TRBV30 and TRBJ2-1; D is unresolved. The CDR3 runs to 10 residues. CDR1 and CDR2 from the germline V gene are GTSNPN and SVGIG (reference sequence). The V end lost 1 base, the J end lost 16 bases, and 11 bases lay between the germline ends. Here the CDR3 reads CAWSASRVFF. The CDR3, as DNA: TGTGCCTGGAGTGCGAGTCGGGTTTTCTTC.

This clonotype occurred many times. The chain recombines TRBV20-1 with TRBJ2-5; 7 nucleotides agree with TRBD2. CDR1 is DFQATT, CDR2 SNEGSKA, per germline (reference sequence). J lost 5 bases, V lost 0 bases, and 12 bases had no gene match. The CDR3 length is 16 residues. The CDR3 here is CSARDFRGDVLETQYF. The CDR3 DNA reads TGCAGTGCTAGAGATTTCCGGGGGGATGTTTTGGAGACCCAGTACTTC.

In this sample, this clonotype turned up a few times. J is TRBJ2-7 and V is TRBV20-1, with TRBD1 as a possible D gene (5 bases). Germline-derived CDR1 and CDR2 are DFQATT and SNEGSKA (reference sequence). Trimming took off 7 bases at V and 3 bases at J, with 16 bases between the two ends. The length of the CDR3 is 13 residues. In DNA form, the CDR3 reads TGCAGTGTCAAAAGTATCAGGGTCTACGAGCAGTACTTC. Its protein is CSVKSIRVYEQYF.

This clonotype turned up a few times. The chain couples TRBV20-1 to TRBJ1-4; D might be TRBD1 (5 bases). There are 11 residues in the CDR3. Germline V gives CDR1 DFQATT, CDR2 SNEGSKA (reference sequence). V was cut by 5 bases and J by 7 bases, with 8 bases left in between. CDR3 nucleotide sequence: TGCAGTGCTGGGGGGGGTGAAAAACTGTTTTTT. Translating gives CSAGGGEKLFF.

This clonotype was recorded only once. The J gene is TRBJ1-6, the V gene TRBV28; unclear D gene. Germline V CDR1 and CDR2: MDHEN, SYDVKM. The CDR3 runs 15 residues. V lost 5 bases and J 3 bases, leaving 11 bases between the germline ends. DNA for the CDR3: TGTGCCAGCAGTCCCCACACAGACTATAATTCACCCCTCCACTTT. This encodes CASSPHTDYNSPLHF.

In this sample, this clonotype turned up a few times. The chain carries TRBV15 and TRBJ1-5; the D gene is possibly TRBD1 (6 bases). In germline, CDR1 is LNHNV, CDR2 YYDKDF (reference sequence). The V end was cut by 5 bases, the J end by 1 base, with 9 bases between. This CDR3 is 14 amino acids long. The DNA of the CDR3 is TGTGCCACCAGCCGGGACAACAGCAATCAGCCCCAGCATTTT. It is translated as CATSRDNSNQPQHF.

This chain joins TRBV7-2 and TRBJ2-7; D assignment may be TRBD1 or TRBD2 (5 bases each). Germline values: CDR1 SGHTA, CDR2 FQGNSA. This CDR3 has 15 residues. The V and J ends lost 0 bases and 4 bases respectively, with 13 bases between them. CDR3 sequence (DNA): TGTGCCAGCAGCTTAGCCTTCGGGGCAGCGTACGAGCAGTACTTC. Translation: CASSLAFGAAYEQYF.

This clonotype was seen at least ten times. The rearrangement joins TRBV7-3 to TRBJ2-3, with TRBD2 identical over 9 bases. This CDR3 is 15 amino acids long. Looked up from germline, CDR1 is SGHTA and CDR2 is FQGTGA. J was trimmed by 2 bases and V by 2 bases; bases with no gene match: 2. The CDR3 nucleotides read TGTGCCAGCAGCTTACTAGCGGGACCCACAGATACGCAGTATTTT. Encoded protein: CASSLLAGPTDTQYF.

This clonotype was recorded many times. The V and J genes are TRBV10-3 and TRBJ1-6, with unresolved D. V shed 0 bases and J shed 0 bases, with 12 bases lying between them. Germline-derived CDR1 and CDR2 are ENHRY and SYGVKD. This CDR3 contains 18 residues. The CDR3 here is CAISESKGLSSYNSPLHF. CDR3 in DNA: TGTGCCATCAGTGAGTCGAAGGGCCTAAGCTCCTATAATTCACCCCTCCACTTT.

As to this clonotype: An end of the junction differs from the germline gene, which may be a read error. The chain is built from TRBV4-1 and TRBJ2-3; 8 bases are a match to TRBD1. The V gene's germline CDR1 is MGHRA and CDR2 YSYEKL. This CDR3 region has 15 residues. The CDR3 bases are TGCGCCAGCAGCCGCGGACAGGGCAGCACAAATACGCAGTATTTT. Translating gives CASSRGQGSTNTQYF.

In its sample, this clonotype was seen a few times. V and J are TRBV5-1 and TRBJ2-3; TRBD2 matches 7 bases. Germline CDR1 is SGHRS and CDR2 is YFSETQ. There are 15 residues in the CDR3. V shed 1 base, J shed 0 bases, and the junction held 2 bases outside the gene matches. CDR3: CASSLWGGSTDTQYF. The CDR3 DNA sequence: TGCGCCAGCAGCTTGTGGGGGGGTAGCACAGATACGCAGTATTTT.

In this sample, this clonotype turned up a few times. The CDR3 is CASSPTGGFSYNEQFF. In nucleotides, the CDR3 is TGTGCCAGCAGCCCGACAGGGGGTTTCTCCTACAATGAGCAGTTCTTC. This chain uses TRBV7-8 with TRBJ2-1; 9 nucleotides align to TRBD1. The CDR3 is 16 residues long. The ends lost 5 bases at V and 0 bases at J; junction bases unmatched: 5. The germline V gene has CDR1 SGHVS and CDR2 FQNEAQ. The full variable domain, completed using reference TRBV7-8 and TRBJ2-1, is GAGVSQSPRYKVAKRGQDVALRCDPISGHVSLFWYQQALGQGPEFLTYFQNEAQLDKSGLPSDRFFAERPEGSVSTLKIQRTQQEDSAVYLCASSPTGGFSYNEQFFGPGTRLTVL.

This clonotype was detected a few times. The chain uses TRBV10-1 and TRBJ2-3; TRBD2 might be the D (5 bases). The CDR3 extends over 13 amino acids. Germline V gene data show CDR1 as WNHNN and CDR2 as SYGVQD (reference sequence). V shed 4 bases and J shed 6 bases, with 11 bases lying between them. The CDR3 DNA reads TGCGCCAGCAGTGTAAGAGGGTTGGATACGCAGTATTTT. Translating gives CASSVRGLDTQYF.

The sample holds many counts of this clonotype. In nucleotides, the CDR3 is TGTGCCAGCATCGGGTTCGGTGGGGGGACCTACGAGCAGTACTTC. Residues: CASIGFGGGTYEQYF. The chain employs TRBV5-6 and TRBJ2-7; a weak D match, TRBD2 (6 bases). V lost 6 bases, J lost 2 bases, and 18 bases lay in between. The CDR3 sequence is 15 residues long. Germline CDR1 reads SGHDT; CDR2 reads YYEEEE.

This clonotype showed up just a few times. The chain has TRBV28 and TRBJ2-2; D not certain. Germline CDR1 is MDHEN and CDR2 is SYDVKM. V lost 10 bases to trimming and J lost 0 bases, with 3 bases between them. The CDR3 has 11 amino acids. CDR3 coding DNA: TGTGCCACCGCGAACACCGGGGAGCTGTTTTTT. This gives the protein CATANTGELFF.

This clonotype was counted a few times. The CDR3 coding sequence is TGTGCCAGCAAAAAGCGGGAATCTAATGAGCAGTTCTTC. Translated: CASKKRESNEQFF. V gene TRBV12-3 or TRBV12-4 combines with J gene TRBJ2-1; 7 bases fit TRBD2. The CDR3 contains 13 residues. V was pared by 7 bases and J by 7 bases, with 7 bases of the junction left unmatched.